In this sample, the clone carrying this T cell receptor beta chain turned up many times. As yet, its antigen is unknown. This specimen belongs to a study of T cells in Graves' hyperthyroidism and ophthalmopathy. The V end was cut by 4 bases, the J end by 7 bases, with 11 bases between. Germline V gives CDR1 SGHRS, CDR2 YFSETQ. The CDR3 sequence is 12 residues long. RNA transcripts provided the source from which TCR beta CDR3 regions were amplified. TCR CDR3 regions were first amplified by RT-PCR with HTBI primers. TCRdb called the multiplex PCR reads again in MiXCR, with one record for every CDR3 protein. Among around 520,000 distinct CDR3 sequences listed, approximately 24% were seen once. Uncontrolled infections, other autoimmune diseases, pregnancy or lactation led to exclusion of patients. Used for diagnoses were clinical symptoms, serum thyroxine and TRAb, thyroid ultrasound and orbital computed tomography.

Study-level results: The model predicted ophthalmopathy a median approximately seven months before onset. Expanded thyroid clonotypes (above 0.001) were mostly also found in blood.

This TCR derives from a woman in her twenties or thirties with Graves' ophthalmopathy. V is TRBV5-1 and J is TRBJ1-1; no firm D call. Sequenced material: blood. CDR3 nucleotides: TGCGCCAGCAGCATGCTGGGAAATGAAGCTTTCTTT. This codes for CASSMLGNEAFF.